In this sample, the clone carrying this TCR beta chain turned up a few times. The target antigen is unknown. Stated time point: patch test 1, 2 weeks after DPC sensitization. Specified treatment: therapeutic diphenylcyclopropenone sensitization with weekly scalp DPC. This sample is drawn from a study of human T cells and chemical hapten exposure. Background on the study: Slight differences in pooled library volume were the main source of varying TCR yields across samples.

A single record per CDR3 protein comes from TCRdb applying MiXCR to the RACE reads. This sample carries some 190,000 distinct CDR3 sequences, 20% to 25% of them seen once, and the ten largest clones take about 7%. The V gene lost 3 bases and the J gene lost 5 bases, with 24 bases spanning the gap. CDR3 length equals 18 residues. Germline V gene data show CDR1 as SGHRS and CDR2 as YFSETQ. Study results and caveats: It was expanded TCRs that formed significantly more large CDR3 similarity clusters than controls did.

The chain couples TRBV5-1 to TRBJ2-1, with D possibly being TRBD2 (7 bases). This clonotype was sampled from a woman aged 45-60 years with alopecia areata. Some clones in this sample may be carry-over from other donors' samples. The sample here was whole blood, taken in connection with sensitization to the hapten diphenylcyclopropenone (DPC). The CDR3 bases are TGCGCCAGCAGCTCCCGTGGGGGGGCGGGCCGGTTAGACAATGAGCAGTTCTTC. Its translation is CASSSRGGAGRLDNEQFF. Full variable domain (missing parts from reference TRBV5-1 and TRBJ2-1): KAGVTQTPRYLIKTRGQQVTLSCSPISGHRSVSWYQQTPGQGLQFLFEYFSETQRNKGNFPGRFSGRQFSNSRSEMNVSTLELGDSALYLCASSSRGGAGRLDNEQFFGPGTRLTVL.